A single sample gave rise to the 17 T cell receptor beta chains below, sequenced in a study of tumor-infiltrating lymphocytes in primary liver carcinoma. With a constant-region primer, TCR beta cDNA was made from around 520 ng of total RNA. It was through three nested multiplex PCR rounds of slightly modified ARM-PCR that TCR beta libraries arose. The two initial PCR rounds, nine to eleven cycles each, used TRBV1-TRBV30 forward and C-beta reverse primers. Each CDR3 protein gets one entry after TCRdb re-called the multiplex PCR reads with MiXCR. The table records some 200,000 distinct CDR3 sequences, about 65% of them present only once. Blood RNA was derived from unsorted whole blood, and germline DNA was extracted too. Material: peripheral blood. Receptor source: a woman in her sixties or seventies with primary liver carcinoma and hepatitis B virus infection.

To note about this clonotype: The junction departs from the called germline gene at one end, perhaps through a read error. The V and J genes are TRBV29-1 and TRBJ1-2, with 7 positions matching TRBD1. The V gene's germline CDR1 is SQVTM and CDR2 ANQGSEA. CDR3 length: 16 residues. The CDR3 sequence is CRVDPRTGLVSYGYTF. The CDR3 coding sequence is TGTAGGGTTGACCCGCGGACAGGACTCGTCTCCTATGGCTACACCTTC.

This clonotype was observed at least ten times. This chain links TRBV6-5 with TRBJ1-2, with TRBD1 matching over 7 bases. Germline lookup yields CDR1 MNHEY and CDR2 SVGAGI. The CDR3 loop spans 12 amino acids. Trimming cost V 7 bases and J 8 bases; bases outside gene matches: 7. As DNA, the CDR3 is TGTGCCAGCAAGGAGGGGGCGCAAGGCTACACCTTC. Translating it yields CASKEGAQGYTF.

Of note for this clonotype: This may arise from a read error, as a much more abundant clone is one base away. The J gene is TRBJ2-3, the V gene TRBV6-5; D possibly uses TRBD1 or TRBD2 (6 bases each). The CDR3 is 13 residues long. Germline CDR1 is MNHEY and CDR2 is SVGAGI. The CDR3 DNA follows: TGTGCCGGCAGGAGGGGGAGCACAGATACGCAGTATTTT. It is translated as CAGRRGSTDTQYF.

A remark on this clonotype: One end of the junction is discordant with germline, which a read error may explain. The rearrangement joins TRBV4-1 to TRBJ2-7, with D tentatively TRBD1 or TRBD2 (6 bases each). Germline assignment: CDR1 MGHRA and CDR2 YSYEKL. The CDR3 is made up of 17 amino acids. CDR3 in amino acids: CASSQDLGCRGLYEQYF. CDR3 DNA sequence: TGCGCCAGCAGCCAAGACCTAGGTTGCAGGGGACTCTACGAGCAATACTTC.

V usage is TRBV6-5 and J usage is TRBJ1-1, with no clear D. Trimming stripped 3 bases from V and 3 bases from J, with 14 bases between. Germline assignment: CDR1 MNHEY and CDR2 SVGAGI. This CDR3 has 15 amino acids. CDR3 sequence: CASSYSPHGYTEAFF. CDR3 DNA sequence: TGTGCCAGCAGTTATTCCCCACACGGTTACACTGAAGCTTTCTTT.

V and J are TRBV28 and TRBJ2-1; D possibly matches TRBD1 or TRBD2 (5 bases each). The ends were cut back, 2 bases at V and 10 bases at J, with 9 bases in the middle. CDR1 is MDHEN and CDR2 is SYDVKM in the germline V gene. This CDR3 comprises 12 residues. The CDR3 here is CASSLLGTEQFF. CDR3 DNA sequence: TGTGCCAGCAGTTTACTCGGGACCGAGCAGTTCTTC.

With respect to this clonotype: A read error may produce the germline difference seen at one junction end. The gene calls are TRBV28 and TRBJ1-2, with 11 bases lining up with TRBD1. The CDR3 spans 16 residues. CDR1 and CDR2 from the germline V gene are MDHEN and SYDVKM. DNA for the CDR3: TGTGCCACCAGTTCACTCGGACAGGGGGCCTACTATGGCTACACCTTC. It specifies CATSSLGQGAYYGYTF.

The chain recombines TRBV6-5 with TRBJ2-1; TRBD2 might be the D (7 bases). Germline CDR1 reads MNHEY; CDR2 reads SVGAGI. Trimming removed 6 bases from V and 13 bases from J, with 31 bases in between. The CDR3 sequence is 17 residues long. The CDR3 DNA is TGTGCCAGCAGACGGGACAACAGCGGGACCGGATACCCTATCCAGTTCTTC. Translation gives CASRRDNSGTGYPIQFF.

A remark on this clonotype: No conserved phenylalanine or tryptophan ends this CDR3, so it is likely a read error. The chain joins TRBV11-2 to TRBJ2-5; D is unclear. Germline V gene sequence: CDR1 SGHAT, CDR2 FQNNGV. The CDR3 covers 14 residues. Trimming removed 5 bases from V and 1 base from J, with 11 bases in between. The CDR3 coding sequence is TGTGCCAGCAGCACTGATAGGACCCAAGAGACCCAGTACCTC. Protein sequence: CASSTDRTQETQYL.

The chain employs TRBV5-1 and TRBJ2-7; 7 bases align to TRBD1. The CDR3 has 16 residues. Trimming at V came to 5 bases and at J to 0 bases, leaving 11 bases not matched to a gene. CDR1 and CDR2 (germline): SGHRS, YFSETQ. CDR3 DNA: TGCGCCAGCAGGTCCTACAGGGGACCGAACTCCTACGAGCAGTACTTC. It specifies CASRSYRGPNSYEQYF.

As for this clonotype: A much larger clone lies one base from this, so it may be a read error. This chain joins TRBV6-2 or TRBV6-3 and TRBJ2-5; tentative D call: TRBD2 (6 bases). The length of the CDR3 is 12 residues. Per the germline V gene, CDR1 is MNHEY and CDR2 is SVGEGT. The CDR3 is CATSPDRETQCF. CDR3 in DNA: TGTGCCACCTCCCCGGACCGGGAGACCCAGTGCTTC.

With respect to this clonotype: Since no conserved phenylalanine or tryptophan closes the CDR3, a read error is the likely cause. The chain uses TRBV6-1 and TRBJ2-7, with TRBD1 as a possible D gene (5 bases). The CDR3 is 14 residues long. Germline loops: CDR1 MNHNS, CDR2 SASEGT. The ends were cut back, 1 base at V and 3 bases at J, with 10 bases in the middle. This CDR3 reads CASSEGGAVYEQYL. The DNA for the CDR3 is TGTGCCAGCAGTGAAGGGGGCGCAGTCTACGAGCAGTACTTA.

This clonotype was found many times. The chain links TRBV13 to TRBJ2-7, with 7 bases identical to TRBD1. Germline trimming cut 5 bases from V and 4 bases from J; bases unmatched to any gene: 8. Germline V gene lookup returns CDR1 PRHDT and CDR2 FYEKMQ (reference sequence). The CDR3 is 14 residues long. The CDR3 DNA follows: TGTGCCAGCAGCGAGGACAGGAGAGCTTACGAGCAGTACTTC. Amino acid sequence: CASSEDRRAYEQYF.

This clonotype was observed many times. The CDR3 region has the DNA TGTGCCAGCAGTGAACATGGAGGGCACCCCGGGGAGCTGTTTTTT. Amino acid sequence: CASSEHGGHPGELFF. This rearrangement joins TRBV6-1 to TRBJ2-2, with D perhaps TRBD2 (6 bases). V dropped 2 bases and J dropped 6 bases, with 13 bases sitting between them. Germline values: CDR1 MNHNS, CDR2 SASEGT. The CDR3 extends over 15 amino acids.

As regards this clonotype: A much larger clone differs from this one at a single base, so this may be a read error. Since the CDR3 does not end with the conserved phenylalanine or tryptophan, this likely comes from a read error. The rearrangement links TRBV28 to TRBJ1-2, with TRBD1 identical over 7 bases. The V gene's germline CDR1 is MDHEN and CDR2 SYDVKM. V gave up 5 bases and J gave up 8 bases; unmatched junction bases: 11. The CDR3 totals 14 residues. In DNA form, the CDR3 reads TGTGCCAGCAGTCCGGGACAGCGCCAAGGGGGCTACACCTGC. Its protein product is CASSPGQRQGGYTC.

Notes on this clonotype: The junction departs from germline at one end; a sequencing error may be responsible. The CDR3 DNA reads as TGTACCAGCAGCTTTCTGGGACTAGTCTCCGACACGCAGTATTTT. Translating it yields CTSSFLGLVSDTQYF. The chain is built from TRBV11-1 and TRBJ2-3, with 8 positions matching TRBD2. CDR1 SGHAT and CDR2 FQDESV come from the germline V gene (reference sequence). The CDR3 contains 15 residues.

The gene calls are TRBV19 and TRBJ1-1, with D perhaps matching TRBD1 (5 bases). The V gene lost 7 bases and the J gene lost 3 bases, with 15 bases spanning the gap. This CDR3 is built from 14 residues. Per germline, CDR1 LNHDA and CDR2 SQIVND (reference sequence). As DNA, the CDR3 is TGTGCCAGTACAGCCCGGGGGGTGCACACTGAAGCTTTCTTT. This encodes CASTARGVHTEAFF.